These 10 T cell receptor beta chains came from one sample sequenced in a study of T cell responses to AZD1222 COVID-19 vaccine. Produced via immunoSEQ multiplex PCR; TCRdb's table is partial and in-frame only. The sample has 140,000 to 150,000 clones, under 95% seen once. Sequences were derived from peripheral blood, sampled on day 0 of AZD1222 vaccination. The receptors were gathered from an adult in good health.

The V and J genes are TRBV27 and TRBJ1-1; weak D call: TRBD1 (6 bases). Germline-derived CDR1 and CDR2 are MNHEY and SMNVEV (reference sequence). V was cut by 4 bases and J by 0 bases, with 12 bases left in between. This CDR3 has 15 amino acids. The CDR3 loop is CASSYRQAMNTEAFF. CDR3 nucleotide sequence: TGTGCCAGCAGTTATAGACAGGCGATGAACACTGAAGCTTTCTTT.

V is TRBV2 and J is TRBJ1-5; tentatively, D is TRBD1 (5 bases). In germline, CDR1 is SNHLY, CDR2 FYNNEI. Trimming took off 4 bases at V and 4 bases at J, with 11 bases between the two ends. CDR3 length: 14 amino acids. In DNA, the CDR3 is TGTGCCAGCAGTGTTGGGCCAGGGAATCAGCCCCAGCATTTT. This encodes CASSVGPGNQPQHF.

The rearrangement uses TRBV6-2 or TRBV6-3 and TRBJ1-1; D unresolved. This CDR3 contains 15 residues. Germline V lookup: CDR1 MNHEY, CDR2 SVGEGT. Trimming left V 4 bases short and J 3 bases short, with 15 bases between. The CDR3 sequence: CASSSLTPQDTEAFF. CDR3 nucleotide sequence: TGTGCCAGCAGTTCCCTGACCCCGCAGGACACTGAAGCTTTCTTT.

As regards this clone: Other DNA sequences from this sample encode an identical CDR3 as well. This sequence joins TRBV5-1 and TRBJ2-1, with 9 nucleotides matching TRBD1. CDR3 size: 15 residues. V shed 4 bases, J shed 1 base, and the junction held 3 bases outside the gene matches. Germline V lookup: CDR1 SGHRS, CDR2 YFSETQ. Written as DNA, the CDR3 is TGCGCCAGCAGCCCGACAGGGGGGTCCTACAATGAGCAGTTCTTC. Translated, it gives CASSPTGGSYNEQFF.

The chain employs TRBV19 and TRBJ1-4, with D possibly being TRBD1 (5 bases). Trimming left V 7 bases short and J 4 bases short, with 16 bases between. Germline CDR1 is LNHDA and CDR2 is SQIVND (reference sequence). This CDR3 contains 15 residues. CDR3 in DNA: TGTGCCAGTACGAGGGACGGGACCGGTAATGAAAAACTGTTTTTT. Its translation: CASTRDGTGNEKLFF.

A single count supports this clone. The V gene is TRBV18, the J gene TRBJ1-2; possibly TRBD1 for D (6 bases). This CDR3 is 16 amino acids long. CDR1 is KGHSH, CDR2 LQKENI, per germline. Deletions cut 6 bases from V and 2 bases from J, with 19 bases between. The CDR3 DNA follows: TGTGCCAGCTCCCTACTCGACCTGACAGGAAACTATGGCTACACCTTC. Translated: CASSLLDLTGNYGYTF.

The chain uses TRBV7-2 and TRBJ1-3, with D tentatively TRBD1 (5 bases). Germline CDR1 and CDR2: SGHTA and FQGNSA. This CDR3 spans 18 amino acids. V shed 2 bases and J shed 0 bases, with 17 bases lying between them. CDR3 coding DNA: TGTGCCAGCAGCTTACCCCTGACAGCAGATATCTCTGGAAACACCATATATTTT. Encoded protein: CASSLPLTADISGNTIYF.

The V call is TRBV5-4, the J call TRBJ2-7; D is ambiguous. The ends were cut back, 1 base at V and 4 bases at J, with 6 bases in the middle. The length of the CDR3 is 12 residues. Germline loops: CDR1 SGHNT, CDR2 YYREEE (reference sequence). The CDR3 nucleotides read TGTGCCAGCAGCTTGTTTCAGTACGAGCAGTACTTC. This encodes CASSLFQYEQYF.

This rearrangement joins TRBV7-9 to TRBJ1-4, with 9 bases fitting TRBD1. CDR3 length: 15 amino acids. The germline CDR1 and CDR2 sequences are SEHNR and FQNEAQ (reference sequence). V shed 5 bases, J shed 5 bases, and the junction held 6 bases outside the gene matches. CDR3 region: CASSPRTGANEKLFF. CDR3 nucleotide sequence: TGTGCCAGCAGCCCTAGGACAGGGGCGAATGAAAAACTGTTTTTT.

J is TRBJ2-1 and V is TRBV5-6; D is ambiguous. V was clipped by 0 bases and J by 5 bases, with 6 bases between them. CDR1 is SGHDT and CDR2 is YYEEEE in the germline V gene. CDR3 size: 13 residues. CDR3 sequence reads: CASSLAHHNEQFF. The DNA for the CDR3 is TGTGCCAGCAGCTTGGCGCATCACAATGAGCAGTTCTTC.